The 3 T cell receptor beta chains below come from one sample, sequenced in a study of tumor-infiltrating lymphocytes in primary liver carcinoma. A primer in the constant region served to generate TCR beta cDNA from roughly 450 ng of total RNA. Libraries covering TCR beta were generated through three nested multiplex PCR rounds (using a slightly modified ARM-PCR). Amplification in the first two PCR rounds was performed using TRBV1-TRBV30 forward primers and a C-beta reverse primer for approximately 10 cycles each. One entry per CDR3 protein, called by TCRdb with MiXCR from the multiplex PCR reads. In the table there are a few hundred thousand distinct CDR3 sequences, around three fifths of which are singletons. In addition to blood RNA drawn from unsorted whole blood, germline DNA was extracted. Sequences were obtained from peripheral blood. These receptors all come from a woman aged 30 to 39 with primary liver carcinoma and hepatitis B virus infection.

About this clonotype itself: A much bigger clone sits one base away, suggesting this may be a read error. CDR3 amino acids: CSVGDPTGGRNTIYF. CDR3 nucleotide sequence: TGCAGCGTTGGAGACCCGACAGGGGGCAGAAACACCATATATTTT. The chain has TRBV29-1 and TRBJ1-3; 10 bases map to TRBD1. The CDR3 contains 15 residues. In germline, CDR1 is SQVTM, CDR2 ANQGSEA. Trimming at V came to 4 bases and at J to 5 bases, leaving 8 bases not matched to a gene.

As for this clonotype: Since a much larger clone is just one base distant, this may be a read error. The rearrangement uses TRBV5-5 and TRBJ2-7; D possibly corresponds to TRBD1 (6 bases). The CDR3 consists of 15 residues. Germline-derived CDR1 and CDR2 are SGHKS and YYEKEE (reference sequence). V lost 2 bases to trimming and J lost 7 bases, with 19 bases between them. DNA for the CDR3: TGTGCCAGCAGCTTTAAGGTAGGGGGAATGACGGAGCAGTACTTC. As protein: CASSFKVGGMTEQYF. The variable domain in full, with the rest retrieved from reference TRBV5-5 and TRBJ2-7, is DAGVTQSPTHLIKTRGQQVTLRCSPISGHKSVSWYQQVLGQGPQFIFQYYEKEERGRGNFPDRFSARQFPNYSSELNVNALLLGDSALYLCASSFKVGGMTEQYFGPGTRLTVT.

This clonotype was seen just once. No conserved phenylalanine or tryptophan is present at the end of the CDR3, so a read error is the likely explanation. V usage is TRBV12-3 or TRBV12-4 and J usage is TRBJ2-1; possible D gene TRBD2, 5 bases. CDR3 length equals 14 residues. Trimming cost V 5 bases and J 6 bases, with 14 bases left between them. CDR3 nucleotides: TGTGCCAGCAGTCCTGCGGGTGGCTTCAATGAGCAGTTCGTC. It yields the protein CASSPAGGFNEQFV.